These T cell receptor beta chains were read from a single sample in a study of blood T cells in healthy people across ages. TCRdb analysed the 5' RACE reads with MiXCR anew, one entry per CDR3 protein. Of about 730,000 distinct CDR3 sequences listed, approximately 39% were seen once; the top ten hold roughly 19%. Sequencing was carried out using blood. The source is a woman aged 60-75 years in good health. Both conserved end residues are trimmed from each CDR3. D genes are given only for firm matches.

v_gene	j_gene	d_gene	CDR3aa
TRBV14	TRBJ2-5	-	ASSQEISGQGGETQY
TRBV3-1	TRBJ2-7	TRBD2	ASSHGSGESEQY
TRBV29-1	TRBJ2-1	TRBD1	SVTRTGILNEQF
TRBV6-6	TRBJ2-7	-	ASSDAPGYEQY
TRBV20-1	TRBJ2-1	-	SASGGLSSYNEQF
TRBV25-1	TRBJ2-7	TRBD1	ATQGSYEQY
TRBV7-2	TRBJ2-3	-	ASSPNGQLSTDTQY
TRBV5-6	TRBJ2-1	-	ASSLVYSSSYNEQF
TRBV10-1	TRBJ1-2	TRBD1	ASSEPDREYGYT
TRBV12-3/TRBV12-4	TRBJ2-1	TRBD2	ASSLTSYNEQF
TRBV2	TRBJ2-1	TRBD2	ASIEGLADYYNEQF
TRBV29-1	TRBJ2-1	-	SVASTHNEQF
TRBV5-1	TRBJ2-1	-	ASSLGVKTVISYNEQF
TRBV12-3/TRBV12-4	TRBJ2-5	TRBD2	ASSLSGRAKIGETQY
TRBV6-1	TRBJ2-7	-	ASLAAYPYEQY
TRBV12-3/TRBV12-4	TRBJ2-5	-	ASSVMGSETQY
TRBV3-1	TRBJ2-7	-	ASSQALSREQY
TRBV20-1	TRBJ2-7	-	SARDPTTGFYEQY
TRBV11-2	TRBJ2-3	-	ASSLVDVAQY
TRBV7-9	TRBJ1-2	TRBD1	ASSSEGAHGYT
TRBV20-1	TRBJ2-7	TRBD2	GAHRRVAGSEQY
TRBV10-3	TRBJ1-1	-	AISESDGGGTEAF
TRBV4-3	TRBJ2-7	-	ASSQERGSSYEQY
TRBV20-1	TRBJ1-3	-	SAKTGGKASGNTIY
TRBV21-1	TRBJ2-1	-	ASSERTTSGTTSAYNEQF
TRBV6-5	TRBJ2-2	TRBD1	ASSTIRDRESGELF
TRBV11-1	TRBJ2-7	TRBD2	ASSFERDPSYEQY
TRBV6-5	TRBJ2-7	-	AGSYLKGAYEQY
TRBV9	TRBJ1-5	TRBD1	ASSSRGQGVGSNQPQH
TRBV11-2	TRBJ2-3	TRBD2	ASSLGGGLATDTQY
TRBV20-1	TRBJ2-5	-	SARKPGGSSETQY
TRBV27	TRBJ1-6	-	ASRAGLDNSPLH
TRBV5-5	-	TRBD2	ASSLDLAGTLYEQY
TRBV20-1	TRBJ2-1	-	SAPGLTYNEQF
TRBV6-6	TRBJ2-5	TRBD1	ASSPPGGAEGTQY
TRBV10-3	TRBJ2-1	-	AISESRNEQF
TRBV7-9	TRBJ1-2	-	ASTVFVDNYGYT
TRBV7-9	TRBJ2-7	-	ASSFSVPKGDEQY
TRBV15	TRBJ2-1	TRBD2	ATSTSGGNYNEQF
TRBV19	TRBJ1-2	TRBD1	ASSPPTGNNYGYT
TRBV11-2	TRBJ2-5	TRBD2	ASSSGEGGIKETQY
TRBV4-3	TRBJ2-7	TRBD2	ASSQDFAGGDYEQY
TRBV7-2	TRBJ1-2	-	ASSLRPGVRYGYT
TRBV7-9	TRBJ2-3	-	ASTSFTQY
TRBV20-1	TRBJ2-7	-	SAFRDEYEQY